The 13 T cell receptor beta chains reported below all come from one sample, sequenced in a study of T cells after yellow fever vaccination. From the 5' RACE reads, TCRdb called clonotypes with MiXCR, one entry per CDR3 protein. This table has some 350,000 distinct CDR3 sequences, 6.2% appearing once. The sample was PBMCs, taken 5 days after the yellow fever booster vaccination. The receptor source for this set is a man aged 25 to 40 who received the YFV17D yellow fever vaccine.

This clonotype appeared many times. The chain carries TRBV5-1 and TRBJ1-4; no clear D. Germline V gives CDR1 SGHRS, CDR2 YFSETQ. Trimming left V 0 bases short and J 0 bases short, with 6 bases between. This CDR3 has 15 amino acids. The CDR3, as DNA: TGCGCCAGCAGCTTGGACGGAGCAACTAATGAAAAACTGTTTTTT. Amino acids: CASSLDGATNEKLFF.

This clonotype occurred many times. The chain joins TRBV7-2 to TRBJ1-6; no clear D. Germline V gene sequence: CDR1 SGHTA, CDR2 FQGNSA. The CDR3 has 15 amino acids. The V end lost 4 bases, the J end lost 8 bases, and 15 bases lay between the germline ends. In nucleotides, the CDR3 is TGTGCCAGCAGCTCCCGACCGACCTCAGATTCACCCCTCCACTTT. Residues: CASSSRPTSDSPLHF.

This clonotype was recorded at least ten times. The V call is TRBV7-8, the J call TRBJ2-3, with TRBD2 matching 7 bases. V lost 5 bases and J lost 2; bases outside the gene matches: 10. Germline CDR1 SGHVS, CDR2 FQNEAQ. This CDR3 has 16 amino acids. The CDR3 nucleotides are TGTGCCAGCAGCCCCGAGGGAGGGACTTTCACAGATACGCAGTATTTT. It codes for CASSPEGGTFTDTQYF.

At least ten counts were recorded for this clonotype. This chain uses TRBV20-1 with TRBJ2-3; 9 nucleotides align to TRBD2. J lost 0 bases, V lost 5 bases, and 3 bases had no gene match. The CDR3 runs to 14 residues. Looked up from germline, CDR1 is DFQATT and CDR2 is SNEGSKA (reference sequence). CDR3: CSARLAGSTDTQYF. DNA of the CDR3: TGCAGTGCTCGGCTAGCGGGAAGCACAGATACGCAGTATTTT.

This clonotype has a handful of counts. The J gene is TRBJ1-5, the V gene TRBV19, with unresolved D. The CDR3 loop spans 13 amino acids. Germline V gives CDR1 LNHDA, CDR2 SQIVND (reference sequence). V lost 3 bases and J lost 6, with 9 bases in between. The CDR3 DNA sequence: TGTGCCAGTAGTATGGAGGGAATTCAGCCCCAGCATTTT. Its protein product is CASSMEGIQPQHF.

This clonotype was detected only a few times. Germline and junction disagree at one end, which may indicate a read error. This chain connects TRBV5-1 to TRBJ2-3; 14 bases agree with TRBD2. Looked up from germline, CDR1 is SGHRS and CDR2 is YFSETQ. The CDR3 sequence is 18 residues long. CDR3 nucleotides: TGTGCCAGCAGCTCCAGGGGGGGACTAGCGGGAGAGGCAGATACGCAGTATTTT. This translates into CASSSRGGLAGEADTQYF.

This clonotype came up many times. The DNA for the CDR3 is TGTGCCAGCAGCCCACAGGGGAGGAGTGGCTACACCTTC. As protein: CASSPQGRSGYTF. The chain links TRBV12-3 or TRBV12-4 to TRBJ1-2; 7 bases are a match to TRBD1. This CDR3 is built from 13 residues. Trimming removed 6 bases from V and 7 bases from J; junction bases left unmatched: 8.

This clonotype occurred a few times. The V call is TRBV28, the J call TRBJ2-7; TRBD1 is a possible D gene (9 bases). The CDR3 runs 21 residues. Per germline, CDR1 MDHEN and CDR2 SYDVKM. The ends were cut back, 4 bases at V and 3 bases at J, with 34 bases in the middle. Here the CDR3 DNA reads TGTGCCAGCAGTTCGCGCGGACAGGGGCGTTTGGGGGCGGGAGGTAACTACGAGCAGTACTTC. Its translation: CASSSRGQGRLGAGGNYEQYF.

The chain uses TRBV5-4 and TRBJ2-7; tentative D call: TRBD1 (6 bases). Germline loops: CDR1 SGHNT, CDR2 YYREEE (reference sequence). This CDR3 contains 13 residues. The V and J ends lost 3 bases and 7 bases respectively, with 14 bases between them. CDR3 sequence reads: CASSSQGLFEQYF. Written as DNA, the CDR3 is TGTGCCAGCAGCTCCCAGGGGCTTTTTGAGCAGTACTTC.

The chain has TRBV12-3 or TRBV12-4 and TRBJ1-1, with 7 bases that match TRBD1. V lost 8 bases to trimming and J lost 3 bases; unmatched junction nucleotides: 12. The CDR3 length is 15 residues. The DNA for the CDR3 is TGTGCCAGCGGGAGACAGGGTAGTATTTACACTGAAGCTTTCTTT. This encodes CASGRQGSIYTEAFF.

This clonotype was observed a few times. The chain employs TRBV18 and TRBJ1-3; TRBD1 aligns across 7 bases. The CDR3 spans 15 residues. Trimming at V came to 6 bases and at J to 0 bases, leaving 5 bases not matched to a gene. Germline CDR1 is KGHSH and CDR2 is LQKENI. The CDR3 DNA is TGTGCCAGCTCGGGACAGACCTTCTCTGGAAACACCATATATTTT. Its protein is CASSGQTFSGNTIYF.

This clonotype was observed a handful of times. The chain has TRBV4-3 and TRBJ2-3; unclear D gene. Trimming shortened V by 0 bases and J by 10 bases, and 11 bases separated the two germline ends. The germline V gene encodes CDR1 LGHNA and CDR2 YSLEER. CDR3 length: 13 residues. Here the CDR3 DNA reads TGCGCCAGCAGCCAAGATGGAGTCAGAGCGCAGTATTTT. Translation gives CASSQDGVRAQYF.

The J gene is TRBJ2-5, the V gene TRBV12-3 or TRBV12-4; TRBD1 matches 9 bases. J gave up 5 bases and V 3 bases, and 7 bases lay outside the gene matches. The CDR3 loop spans 15 amino acids. The CDR3 nucleotides are TGTGCCAGCAGTTTTGACAGGGGGTCGGTCGAGACCCAGTACTTC. Its translation: CASSFDRGSVETQYF.